These 32 T cell receptor beta chains were sequenced from one sample in a study of blood T cell repertoires in COVID-19. Profiled with immunoSEQ multiplex PCR; TCRdb holds only in-frame clones, not every one. The table records roughly 150,000 clones, about 85% of them present only once. Sequenced: PBMCs or T cells enriched from blood (not recorded which). These receptor sequences come from a woman aged 40 to 50 who had been exposed to COVID-19.

CDR3 bases: TGTGCCACGAGAGAGGGGGCACGCGCGCACAATGAGCAGTTCTTC. It yields the protein CATREGARAHNEQFF. The rearrangement uses TRBV10-3 and TRBJ2-1; TRBD1 matches at 7 bases. Germline CDR1 ENHRY, CDR2 SYGVKD. V lost 10 bases and J lost 5; bases outside the gene matches: 14. This CDR3 contains 15 residues.

This clone was found a few times. The rearrangement uses TRBV20-1 and TRBJ2-7; 11 bases line up with TRBD1. In germline, CDR1 is DFQATT, CDR2 SNEGSKA (reference sequence). With V trimmed by 6 bases and J by 11 bases, 6 bases remained unmatched. The CDR3 extends over 11 amino acids. The CDR3 DNA sequence: TGCAGTGCCTCAGGACAGGGGGCAAAGTACTTC. Translating gives CSASGQGAKYF.

The rearrangement uses TRBV4-3 and TRBJ2-5; D unclear. The ends were cut back, 4 bases at V and 2 bases at J, with 11 bases in the middle. Germline CDR1 reads LGHNA; CDR2 reads YSLEER. This CDR3 has 14 residues. The CDR3 DNA follows: TGCGCCAGCAGCCCCACTCGGGTACAAGAGACCCAGTACTTC. It codes for CASSPTRVQETQYF.

This chain links TRBV20-1 with TRBJ1-2, with D unresolved. In germline, CDR1 is DFQATT, CDR2 SNEGSKA (reference sequence). The V and J ends lost 4 bases and 4 bases respectively, with 7 bases between them. The CDR3 runs to 11 residues. The CDR3 spells CSATEVYGYTF. Written as DNA, the CDR3 is TGCAGTGCTACGGAGGTCTATGGCTACACCTTC.

The rearrangement links TRBV4-3 to TRBJ2-7, with 11 bases that match TRBD2. Germline V gene data show CDR1 as LGHNA and CDR2 as YSLEER. The CDR3 totals 14 residues. With V trimmed by 6 bases and J by 3 bases, 4 bases remained unmatched. The DNA for the CDR3 is TGCGCCAGCAGAAAGACTAGCGGGAACTACGAGCAGTACTTC. Encoded protein: CASRKTSGNYEQYF.

The CDR3 DNA follows: TGTGCCAGCAGTCGGGACAGGGCCTACGAGCAGTACTTC. Translation: CASSRDRAYEQYF. The rearrangement uses TRBV6-5 and TRBJ2-7, with TRBD1 matching 9 bases. The CDR3 has 13 amino acids. Germline V gene lookup returns CDR1 MNHEY and CDR2 SVGAGI. The trim removed 5 bases at V and 2 bases at J, leaving 1 base unmatched.

This clone was seen a handful of times. The chain couples TRBV28 to TRBJ1-6, with D uncertain. Germline CDR1 is MDHEN and CDR2 is SYDVKM. Between the trimmed V and J ends, which lost 5 bases and 8 bases, there was a span of 7 bases. CDR3 length: 12 residues. The CDR3 DNA reads TGTGCCAGCAGTATTGGCCATTCACCCCTCCACTTT. Residues: CASSIGHSPLHF.

The V call is TRBV20-1, the J call TRBJ1-1; TRBD1 is a possible D gene (6 bases). This CDR3 comprises 13 residues. Germline CDR1 DFQATT, CDR2 SNEGSKA (reference sequence). Between the trimmed V and J ends, which lost 3 bases and 5 bases, there was a span of 13 bases. The CDR3 coding sequence is TGCAGTGCTAGTGGGGGGCTTAGTACTGAAGCTTTCTTT. Protein product: CSASGGLSTEAFF.

V and J are TRBV5-6 and TRBJ1-2; 11 nucleotides align to TRBD1. The CDR3 is 15 amino acids. The ends lost 4 bases at V and 2 bases at J; junction bases unmatched: 4. The V gene's germline CDR1 is SGHDT and CDR2 YYEEEE. In DNA form, the CDR3 reads TGTGCCAGCAGCCTCCGGGACAGGGGGAACTATGGCTACACCTTC. As protein: CASSLRDRGNYGYTF.

This clone was detected only once. V gene TRBV28 combines with J gene TRBJ2-1, with 11 bases lining up with TRBD2. CDR3 length: 15 amino acids. The ends lost 5 bases at V and 5 bases at J; junction bases unmatched: 5. CDR1 is MDHEN, CDR2 SYDVKM, per germline. CDR3 sequence (DNA): TGTGCCAGCAGTCTCCCGGGACTAGCGGACAATGAGCAGTTCTTC. It is translated as CASSLPGLADNEQFF.

The chain joins TRBV9 to TRBJ1-2; D perhaps matches TRBD1 (6 bases). CDR1 and CDR2 (germline): SGDLS, YYNGEE. This CDR3 is 14 amino acids long. V was shortened by 5 bases and J by 8 bases, with 19 bases between the two germline ends. CDR3 bases: TGTGCCAGCAGTTCCGGGACAACTTCGATCGGCTACACCTTC. Amino acid sequence: CASSSGTTSIGYTF.

The V gene is TRBV6-1, the J gene TRBJ1-4; D remains unclear. The CDR3 consists of 13 residues. Per germline, CDR1 MNHNS and CDR2 SASEGT. The V end was cut by 3 bases, the J end by 11 bases, with 13 bases between. Here the CDR3 DNA reads TGTGCCAGCAGTGACCGGTTGGGGAGGAAACTGTTTTTT. Translation: CASSDRLGRKLFF.

The genes are TRBV4-1 and TRBJ2-2; possible D gene TRBD1, 6 bases. The CDR3 consists of 14 residues. The ends were cut back, 5 bases at V and 10 bases at J, with 17 bases in the middle. Germline V gene lookup returns CDR1 MGHRA and CDR2 YSYEKL. The chain's CDR3 is CASSSWQGKMELFF. The CDR3 DNA sequence: TGCGCCAGCAGCTCCTGGCAGGGGAAGATGGAGCTGTTTTTT.

This chain connects TRBV6-5 to TRBJ2-7; D is unclear. CDR1 is MNHEY, CDR2 SVGAGI, per germline. The V end lost 6 bases, the J end lost 7 bases, and 13 bases lay between the germline ends. The CDR3 has 12 residues. The CDR3 loop reads CASSRQGREQYF. The CDR3 DNA follows: TGTGCCAGCAGCCGACAAGGAAGGGAGCAGTACTTC.

This clone is a singleton in its sample. The chain employs TRBV6-5 and TRBJ2-7; 8 nucleotides line up with TRBD1. This CDR3 spans 14 amino acids. Germline values: CDR1 MNHEY, CDR2 SVGAGI. Unmatched junction bases numbered 9, after V lost 6 bases and J lost 5 bases. CDR3 in DNA: TGTGCCAGCAGCCCACAGGGGGTGTTTCACGAGCAGTACTTC. Translating gives CASSPQGVFHEQYF.

V usage is TRBV18 and J usage is TRBJ1-2; a possible D gene is TRBD1 (6 bases). CDR3 length: 12 residues. Germline V lookup: CDR1 KGHSH, CDR2 LQKENI. V was pared by 1 base and J by 8 bases, with 8 bases between. This CDR3 is CASSPLQGGYTF. The CDR3 nucleotides are TGTGCCAGCTCACCACTACAGGGCGGCTACACCTTC.

As DNA, the CDR3 is TGTGCCAGCAGCGTGGCGGGGGGCTTGAAGGAAGAGACCCAGTACTTC. This encodes CASSVAGGLKEETQYF. V gene TRBV9 combines with J gene TRBJ2-5, with 8 bases fitting TRBD2. CDR3 length: 16 amino acids. CDR1 and CDR2 (germline): SGDLS, YYNGEE. With 2 bases clipped from V and 3 bases from J, the junction kept 9 bases outside the gene matches.

The chain uses TRBV12-3 or TRBV12-4 and TRBJ1-6; the D gene is possibly TRBD1 (5 bases). Trimming removed 5 bases at V and 9 bases at J, with 8 bases between. The CDR3 loop spans 12 amino acids. Here the CDR3 DNA reads TGTGCCAGCAGTCCAAGGGGTTCACCCCTCCACTTT. It is translated as CASSPRGSPLHF.

This clone turned up a few times. This chain joins TRBV4-1 and TRBJ2-3, with 9 bases lining up with TRBD2. Germline-derived CDR1 and CDR2 are MGHRA and YSYEKL. V lost 2 bases, J lost 5 bases, and 11 bases stayed unmatched. The CDR3 length is 17 residues. DNA of the CDR3: TGCGCCAGCAGCCAAATAGCGGGAGAGGGGAAAAAAGATACGCAGTATTTT. It yields the protein CASSQIAGEGKKDTQYF.

The V gene is TRBV11-3, the J gene TRBJ1-5; TRBD1 matches 7 bases. There are 15 residues in the CDR3. J lost 2 bases, V lost 6 bases, and 7 bases had no gene match. CDR1 is SGHNT and CDR2 is YENEEA in the germline V gene. In DNA form, the CDR3 reads TGTGCCAGCAGACGTACAGGGGTGGGCAATCAGCCCCAGCATTTT. It translates to CASRRTGVGNQPQHF.

The V call is TRBV6-6, the J call TRBJ2-3, with D tentatively TRBD1 (6 bases). Trimming pared 10 bases from V and 1 base from J, leaving 15 bases between. Germline V CDR1 and CDR2: MNHNY, SVGAGI (reference sequence). This CDR3 region has 14 residues. CDR3 nucleotides: TGTGCCATCAAACCATCAGGGGGCACAGATACGCAGTATTTT. Protein: CAIKPSGGTDTQYF.

The chain joins TRBV10-2 to TRBJ2-1; the D is unclear. Germline CDR1 reads WSHSY; CDR2 reads SAAADI. CDR3 length equals 14 residues. The V and J ends lost 6 bases and 0 bases respectively, with 9 bases between them. The DNA for the CDR3 is TGCGCCAGCAGCAGAGGCAACTCCTACAATGAGCAGTTCTTC. Its protein is CASSRGNSYNEQFF.

This chain uses TRBV4-1 with TRBJ1-5; 8 bases fit TRBD1. There are 15 residues in the CDR3. Germline loops: CDR1 MGHRA, CDR2 YSYEKL. Trimming cost V 0 bases and J 6 bases; bases outside gene matches: 4. In nucleotides, the CDR3 is TGCGCCAGCAGCCAAGATCCAGGACAGGGTCAGCCCCAGCATTTT. It specifies CASSQDPGQGQPQHF.

This chain connects TRBV6-5 to TRBJ1-1; possible D gene TRBD1, 6 bases. Trimming pared 7 bases from V and 5 bases from J, leaving 14 bases between. The CDR3 extends over 13 amino acids. Germline V CDR1 and CDR2: MNHEY, SVGAGI. CDR3 DNA: TGTGCCAGCACCTTAACAGGGAATACTGAAGCTTTCTTT. Its translation is CASTLTGNTEAFF.

The chain carries TRBV6-5 and TRBJ2-1, with 7 bases fitting TRBD1. The CDR3 has 13 residues. Germline V lookup: CDR1 MNHEY, CDR2 SVGAGI. With 6 bases clipped from V and 9 bases from J, the junction kept 8 bases outside the gene matches. The CDR3 nucleotides read TGTGCCAGCAGCCGTCGAGGGGGCGTTGAGCAGTTCTTC. It encodes CASSRRGGVEQFF.

Relative to its sample, this clone is medium-sized. The rearrangement uses TRBV7-2 and TRBJ1-6, with D perhaps TRBD1 (5 bases). This CDR3 has 16 residues. Germline CDR1 and CDR2: SGHTA and FQGNSA. V lost 5 bases and J lost 6, with 17 bases in between. The CDR3 reads CASSDGHFSANSPLHF. The DNA of the CDR3 is TGTGCCAGCAGCGATGGACACTTCTCGGCTAATTCACCCCTCCACTTT.

This sequence joins TRBV6-2 or TRBV6-3 and TRBJ2-1; D is undetermined. V was pared by 5 bases and J by 0 bases, with 11 bases between. Germline V gives CDR1 MNHEY, CDR2 SVGEGT. The CDR3 sequence is 15 residues long. The CDR3: CASSPSRVSYNEQFF. CDR3 in DNA: TGTGCCAGCAGTCCGTCTCGAGTCTCCTACAATGAGCAGTTCTTC.

This clone was seen only once. The chain uses TRBV13 and TRBJ1-1; D uncertain. V dropped 0 bases and J dropped 8 bases, with 7 bases sitting between them. This CDR3 has 12 amino acids. Germline assignment: CDR1 PRHDT and CDR2 FYEKMQ (reference sequence). CDR3 DNA: TGTGCCAGCAGCTTAGGCCGGTTAGAAGCTTTCTTT. It encodes CASSLGRLEAFF.

The chain joins TRBV25-1 to TRBJ2-3; TRBD2 matches at 10 bases. In germline, CDR1 is MGHDK, CDR2 SYGVNS. CDR3 length: 17 amino acids. J was trimmed by 0 bases and V by 1 base; bases with no gene match: 4. In DNA, the CDR3 is TGTGCCAGCAGTGAATTCTCACTAGCGGGAAGCACAGATACGCAGTATTTT. This translates into CASSEFSLAGSTDTQYF.

The chain joins TRBV6-6 to TRBJ2-1; 14 bases align to TRBD2. This CDR3 is 14 amino acids long. Losses at the gene ends were 5 bases for V and 10 bases for J; bases not matched to a gene: 4. The germline gives CDR1 MNHNY, CDR2 SVGAGI (reference sequence). Written as DNA, the CDR3 is TGTGCCAGCAGTGAGACTAGCGGGAGGGACGAGCAGTTCTTC. Its translation: CASSETSGRDEQFF.

This sequence joins TRBV28 and TRBJ1-6, with D possibly matching TRBD1 (5 bases). Trimming pared 7 bases from V and 4 bases from J, leaving 14 bases between. The CDR3 totals 15 residues. Germline loops: CDR1 MDHEN, CDR2 SYDVKM. This CDR3 reads CASTTNRGYNSPLHF. For the CDR3, the DNA is TGTGCCAGCACCACCAATCGGGGGTATAATTCACCCCTCCACTTT. Drawing the rest from reference TRBV28 and TRBJ1-6, the complete variable domain is DVKVTQSSRYLVKRTGEKVFLECVQDMDHENMFWYRQDPGLGLRLIYFSYDVKMKEKGDIPEGYSVSREKKERFSLILESASTNQTSMYLCASTTNRGYNSPLHFGNGTRLTVT.

This rearrangement joins TRBV10-3 to TRBJ1-1, with TRBD1 matching 7 bases. CDR3 length: 17 amino acids. Germline V CDR1 and CDR2: ENHRY, SYGVKD. The J segment lost 0 bases and the V segment lost 5 bases, leaving 12 bases of the junction unmatched. The CDR3 DNA reads as TGTGCCATCAGTTTTGCCGGACAGGCTCAAATGAACACTGAAGCTTTCTTT. This codes for CAISFAGQAQMNTEAFF.